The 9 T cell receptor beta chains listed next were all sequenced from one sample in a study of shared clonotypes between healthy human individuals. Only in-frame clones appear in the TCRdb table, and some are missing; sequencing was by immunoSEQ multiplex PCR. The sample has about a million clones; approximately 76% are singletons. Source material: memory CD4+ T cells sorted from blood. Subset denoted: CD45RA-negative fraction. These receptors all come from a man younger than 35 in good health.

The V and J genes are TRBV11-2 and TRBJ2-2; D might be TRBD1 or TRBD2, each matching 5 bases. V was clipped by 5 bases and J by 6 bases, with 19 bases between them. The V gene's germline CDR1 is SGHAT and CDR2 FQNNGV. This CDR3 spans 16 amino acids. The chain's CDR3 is CASSATRQSLAGELFF. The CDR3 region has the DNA TGTGCCAGCAGCGCAACTAGACAGAGTTTAGCCGGGGAGCTGTTTTTT.

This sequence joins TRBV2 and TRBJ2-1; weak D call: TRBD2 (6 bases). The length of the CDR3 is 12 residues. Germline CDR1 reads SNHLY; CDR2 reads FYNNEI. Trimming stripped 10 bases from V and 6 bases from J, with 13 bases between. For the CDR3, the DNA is TGTGCCACCCGACTAGTGGCCAATGAGCAGTTCTTC. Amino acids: CATRLVANEQFF.

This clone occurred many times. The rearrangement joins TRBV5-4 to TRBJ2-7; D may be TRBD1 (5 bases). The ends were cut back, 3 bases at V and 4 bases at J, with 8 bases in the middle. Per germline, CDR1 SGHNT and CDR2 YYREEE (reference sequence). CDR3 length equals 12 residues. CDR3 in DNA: TGTGCCAGCAGCTCTGACAGATACGAGCAGTACTTC. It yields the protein CASSSDRYEQYF.

The CDR3 loop reads CASSLAAGVRVHEQYF. The CDR3 region has the DNA TGTGCCAGCAGCTTAGCGGCGGGAGTGCGAGTTCACGAGCAGTACTTC. The chain has TRBV7-2 and TRBJ2-7, with 7 bases lining up with TRBD2. Per germline, CDR1 SGHTA and CDR2 FQGNSA. The CDR3 extends over 16 amino acids. Trimming took 0 bases from V and 5 from J; bases not matched to a gene: 10.

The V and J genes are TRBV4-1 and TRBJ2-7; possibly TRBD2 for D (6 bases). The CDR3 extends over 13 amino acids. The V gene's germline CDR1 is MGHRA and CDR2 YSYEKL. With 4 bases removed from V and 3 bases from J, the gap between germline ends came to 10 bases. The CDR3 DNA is TGCGCCAGCAGCCTGGACTACCTCTACGAGCAGTACTTC. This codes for CASSLDYLYEQYF.

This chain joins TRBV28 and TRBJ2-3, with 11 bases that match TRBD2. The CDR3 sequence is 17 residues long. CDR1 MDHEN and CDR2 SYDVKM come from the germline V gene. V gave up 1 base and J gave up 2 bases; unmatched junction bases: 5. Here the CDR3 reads CASSLSGTSGYTDTQYF. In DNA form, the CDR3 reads TGTGCCAGCAGTTTATCCGGGACTAGCGGATACACAGATACGCAGTATTTT.

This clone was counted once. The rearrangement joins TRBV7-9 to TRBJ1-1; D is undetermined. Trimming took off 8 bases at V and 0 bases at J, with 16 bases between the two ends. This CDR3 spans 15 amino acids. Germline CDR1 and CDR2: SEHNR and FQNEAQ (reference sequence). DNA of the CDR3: TGTGCCAGCGATCCGTCTCGGACGGTGAACACTGAAGCTTTCTTT. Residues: CASDPSRTVNTEAFF.

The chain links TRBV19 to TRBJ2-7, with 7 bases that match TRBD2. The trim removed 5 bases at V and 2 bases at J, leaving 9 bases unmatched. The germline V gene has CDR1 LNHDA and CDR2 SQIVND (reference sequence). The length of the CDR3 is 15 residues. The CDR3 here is CASSSQAGAPYEQYF. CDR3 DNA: TGTGCCAGTAGTTCCCAGGCGGGAGCCCCCTACGAGCAGTACTTC.

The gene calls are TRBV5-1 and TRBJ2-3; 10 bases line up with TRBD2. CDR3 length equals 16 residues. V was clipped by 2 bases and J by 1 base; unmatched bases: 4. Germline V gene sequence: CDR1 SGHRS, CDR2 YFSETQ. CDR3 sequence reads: CASSLTSGMGTDTQYF. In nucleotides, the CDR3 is TGCGCCAGCAGCTTAACTAGCGGGATGGGCACAGATACGCAGTATTTT.